This passage covers 5 T cell receptor beta chains from one sample sequenced in a study of neoadjuvant anti-PD-1 for oral cavity cancer. Time point denoted: after neoadjuvant nivolumab, at surgical resection. Sequenced by immunoSEQ multiplex PCR; TCRdb stores in-frame clones only, minus some. The repertoire holds 72,000 or so clones, with roughly nine tenths as singletons. Source: PBMCs, taken after nivolumab (anti-PD-1) treatment. The receptors derive from a person between 40 and 85 years old with oral cavity squamous cell carcinoma.

This chain joins TRBV6-5 and TRBJ2-5, with 10 bases matching TRBD2. Germline lookup yields CDR1 MNHEY and CDR2 SVGAGI. The CDR3 loop spans 16 amino acids. Losses at the gene ends were 2 bases for V and 2 bases for J; bases not matched to a gene: 5. The CDR3 spells CASSYGVAGGQETQYF. DNA for the CDR3: TGTGCCAGCAGTTACGGGGTAGCGGGAGGACAAGAGACCCAGTACTTC.

The V call is TRBV19, the J call TRBJ2-2; TRBD1 matches at 8 bases. The germline CDR1 and CDR2 sequences are LNHDA and SQIVND (reference sequence). The CDR3 has 16 amino acids. Losses at the gene ends were 3 bases for V and 1 base for J; bases not matched to a gene: 4. The DNA of the CDR3 is TGTGCCAGTAGTATCGGGACAGGCGTGAACACCGGGGAGCTGTTTTTT. It encodes CASSIGTGVNTGELFF.

The chain links TRBV19 to TRBJ2-3; 10 bases are a match to TRBD2. Germline V gene data show CDR1 as LNHDA and CDR2 as SQIVND (reference sequence). The junction had 6 bases not matched to a gene; V was cut back by 5 bases and J by 4 bases. The CDR3 covers 15 residues. CDR3 sequence (DNA): TGTGCCAGTAGTGGAGCGGGAGGGCACGCAGATACGCAGTATTTT. It codes for CASSGAGGHADTQYF.

V and J are TRBV6-5 and TRBJ2-5; D possibly uses TRBD1 or TRBD2 (6 bases each). The CDR3 has 12 residues. Trimming cost V 2 bases and J 6 bases, with 7 bases left between them. The germline V gene encodes CDR1 MNHEY and CDR2 SVGAGI. CDR3 sequence: CASSYGGQTQYF. The CDR3 nucleotides are TGTGCCAGCAGTTACGGGGGGCAGACCCAGTACTTC.

The chain uses TRBV28 and TRBJ1-5, with a weak D call TRBD1 (5 bases). With 6 bases removed from V and 6 bases from J, the gap between germline ends came to 21 bases. Germline CDR1 reads MDHEN; CDR2 reads SYDVKM. The CDR3 totals 16 residues. For the CDR3, the DNA is TGTGCCAGCAGGCAAACCGGGACCGTATCTTCTCAGCCCCAGCATTTT. It encodes CASRQTGTVSSQPQHF.